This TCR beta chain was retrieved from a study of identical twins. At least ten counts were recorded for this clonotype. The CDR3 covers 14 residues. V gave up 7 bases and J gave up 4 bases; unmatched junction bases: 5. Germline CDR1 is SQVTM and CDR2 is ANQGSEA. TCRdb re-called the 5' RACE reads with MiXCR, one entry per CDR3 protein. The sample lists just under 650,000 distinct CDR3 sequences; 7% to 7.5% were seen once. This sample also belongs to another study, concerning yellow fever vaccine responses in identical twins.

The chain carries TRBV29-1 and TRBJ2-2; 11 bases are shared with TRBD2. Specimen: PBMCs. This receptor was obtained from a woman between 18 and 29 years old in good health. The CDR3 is CSAPGTSGTGELFF. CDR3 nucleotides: TGCAGCGCTCCGGGGACTAGCGGCACCGGGGAGCTGTTTTTT.